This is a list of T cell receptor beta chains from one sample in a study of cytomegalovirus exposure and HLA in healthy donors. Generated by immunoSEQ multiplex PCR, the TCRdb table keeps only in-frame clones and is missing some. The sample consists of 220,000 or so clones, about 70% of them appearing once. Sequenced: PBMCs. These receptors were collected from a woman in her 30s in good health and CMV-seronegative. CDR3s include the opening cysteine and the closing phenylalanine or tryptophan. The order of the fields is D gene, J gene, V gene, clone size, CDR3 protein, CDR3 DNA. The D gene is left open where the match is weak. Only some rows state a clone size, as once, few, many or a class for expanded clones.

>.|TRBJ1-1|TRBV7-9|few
CASSLSRGTEAFF
TGTGCCAGCAGCTTATCAAGGGGCACTGAAGCTTTCTTT
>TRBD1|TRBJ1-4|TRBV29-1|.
CSALDRDNEKLFF
TGCAGCGCCTTGGACAGGGATAATGAAAAACTGTTTTTT
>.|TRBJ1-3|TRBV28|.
CASSPGGLSGNTIYF
TGTGCCAGCAGCCCCGGAGGGCTCTCTGGAAACACCATATATTTT
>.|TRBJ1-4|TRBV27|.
CASSPTPGSGGEKLFF
TGTGCCAGCAGTCCCACTCCGGGCTCCGGGGGTGAAAAACTGTTTTTT
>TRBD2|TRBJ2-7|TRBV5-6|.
CASSQEFSGGANEQYF
TGTGCCAGCAGCCAAGAATTTAGCGGGGGGGCCAACGAGCAGTACTTC
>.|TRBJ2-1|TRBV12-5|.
CASGSPYGVDNEQFF
TGTGCTAGTGGCTCCCCTTACGGGGTTGACAATGAGCAGTTCTTC
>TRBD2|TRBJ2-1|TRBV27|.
CASSLRASGFYNEQFF
TGTGCCAGCAGTTTAAGGGCTAGCGGGTTTTACAATGAGCAGTTCTTC
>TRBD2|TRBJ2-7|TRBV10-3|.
CATGLAGGEGEQYF
TGTGCCACCGGACTAGCGGGAGGAGAAGGCGAGCAGTACTTC
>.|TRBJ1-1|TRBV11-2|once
CASSLERALGAFF
TGTGCCAGCAGCTTAGAGAGGGCCCTTGGGGCTTTCTTT
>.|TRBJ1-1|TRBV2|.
CASNLTPRGEAFF
TGTGCCAGCAACCTTACACCTCGGGGTGAAGCTTTCTTT
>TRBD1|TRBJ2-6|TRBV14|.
CASSQGQGARGANVLTF
TGTGCCAGCAGCCAGGGACAGGGGGCGAGAGGGGCCAACGTCCTGACTTTC
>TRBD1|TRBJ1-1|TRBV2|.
CASSESGGGMNTEAFF
TGTGCCAGCAGTGAATCAGGGGGCGGTATGAACACTGAAGCTTTCTTT
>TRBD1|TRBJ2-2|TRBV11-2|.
CVSSLLAGTANTGELFF
TGTGTCAGCAGCTTGCTCGCCGGGACAGCTAACACCGGGGAGCTGTTTTTT
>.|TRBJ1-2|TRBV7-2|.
CASSLLARGYTF
TGTGCCAGCAGCTTACTCGCCAGGGGCTACACCTTC
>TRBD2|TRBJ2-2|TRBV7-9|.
CASSSQRGGVGELFF
TGTGCCAGCAGCTCCCAGCGGGGGGGAGTCGGGGAGCTGTTTTTT
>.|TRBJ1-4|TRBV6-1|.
CASSNTVTTNEKLFF
TGTGCCAGCAGCAACACAGTTACAACTAATGAAAAACTGTTTTTT
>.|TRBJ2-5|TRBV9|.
CASSVGQGSKETQYF
TGTGCCAGCAGCGTAGGCCAGGGGTCGAAAGAGACCCAGTACTTC
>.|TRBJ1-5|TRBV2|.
CASRGQRGKNQPQHF
TGTGCCAGCAGAGGGCAACGGGGGAAAAATCAGCCCCAGCATTTT
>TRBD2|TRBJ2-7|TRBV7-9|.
CSSSPGTSGYYEQYF
TGTTCCAGCAGCCCCGGGACTAGCGGATACTACGAGCAGTACTTC
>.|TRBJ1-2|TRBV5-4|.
CASSLQGDYGYTF
TGTGCCAGCAGCTTACAGGGAGACTATGGCTACACCTTC
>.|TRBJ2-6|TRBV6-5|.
CASSSRGANVLTF
TGTGCCAGCAGTTCGAGGGGGGCCAACGTCCTGACTTTC
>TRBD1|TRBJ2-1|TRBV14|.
CAGSKRRGISDEQFF
TGTGCCGGCAGCAAACGCAGGGGGATTTCGGATGAGCAGTTCTTC
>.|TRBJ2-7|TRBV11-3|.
CASSFSGSYEQYF
TGTGCCAGCAGCTTCTCGGGATCCTACGAGCAGTACTTC
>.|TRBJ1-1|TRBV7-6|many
CASSQNTDTEAFF
TGTGCCAGCAGCCAAAATACAGACACTGAAGCTTTCTTT
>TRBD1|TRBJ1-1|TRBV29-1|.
CSVKRGTGGVTEAFF
TGCAGCGTCAAACGGGGGACAGGGGGCGTCACTGAAGCTTTCTTT
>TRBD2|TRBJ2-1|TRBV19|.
CASSMVTSGRGINEQFF
TGTGCCAGTAGTATGGTCACTAGCGGGAGGGGAATAAATGAGCAGTTCTTC
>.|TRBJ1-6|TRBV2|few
CASSTRTVGDSPLHF
TGTGCCAGCAGTACTAGGACAGTTGGGGATTCACCCCTCCACTTT
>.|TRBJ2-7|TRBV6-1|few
CASGGRSGYEQYF
TGTGCCAGCGGCGGACGGTCAGGGTACGAGCAGTACTTC
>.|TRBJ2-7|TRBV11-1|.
CASSLGSGGGEQYF
TGTGCCAGCAGCTTAGGGTCTGGGGGCGGCGAGCAGTACTTC
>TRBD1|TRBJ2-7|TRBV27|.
CASSPRGTGYEQYF
TGTGCCAGCAGTCCCCGCGGGACAGGGTACGAGCAGTACTTC
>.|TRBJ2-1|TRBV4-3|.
CASSQDASSYNEQFF
TGCGCCAGCAGCCAAGACGCCAGCTCCTACAATGAGCAGTTCTTC
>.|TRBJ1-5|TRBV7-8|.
CASSLATGIGQPQHF
TGTGCCAGCAGCTTAGCAACAGGGATCGGTCAGCCCCAGCATTTT
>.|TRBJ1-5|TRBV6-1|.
CASSSGVQQPQHF
TGTGCCAGCAGTTCGGGGGTACAACAGCCCCAGCATTTT
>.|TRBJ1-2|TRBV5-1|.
CASSLLLGQSNYGYTF
TGCGCCAGCAGCTTACTATTGGGGCAGAGCAACTATGGCTACACCTTC
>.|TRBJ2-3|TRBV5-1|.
CASSLGGSTDTQYF
TGCGCCAGCAGCTTGGGAGGAAGCACAGATACGCAGTATTTT
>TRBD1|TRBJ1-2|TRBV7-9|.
CSSSLDRGRPSNYGYTF
TGTTCCAGCAGCCTGGACAGGGGGCGTCCCAGCAACTATGGCTACACCTTC
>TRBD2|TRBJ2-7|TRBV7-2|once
CASSARTSGDYEQYF
TGTGCCAGCAGCGCTCGGACTAGCGGTGACTACGAGCAGTACTTC
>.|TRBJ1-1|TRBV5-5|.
CVSSLDFTRAPNTEAFF
TGTGTCAGCAGCTTGGACTTTACTAGAGCCCCGAACACTGAAGCTTTCTTT
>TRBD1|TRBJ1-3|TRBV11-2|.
CASSFRQGEAGNTIYF
TGTGCCAGCAGCTTCCGACAGGGGGAGGCTGGAAACACCATATATTTT
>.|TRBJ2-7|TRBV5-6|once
CASSLTVGRVEQYF
TGTGCCAGCAGCTTGACAGTAGGAAGAGTCGAGCAGTACTTC
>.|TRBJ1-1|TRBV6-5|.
CASINGQPRTEAFF
TGTGCCAGCATAAATGGACAGCCCCGCACTGAAGCTTTCTTT
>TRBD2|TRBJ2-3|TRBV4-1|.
CASSPPGAGGFTDTQYF
TGCGCCAGCAGCCCCCCGGGTGCGGGAGGTTTCACAGATACGCAGTATTTT
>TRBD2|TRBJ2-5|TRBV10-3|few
CAISERGVSRMETQYF
TGTGCCATCAGTGAGCGGGGGGTGTCCCGTATGGAGACCCAGTACTTC
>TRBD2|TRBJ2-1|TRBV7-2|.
CASNLMRLRTSGGLNEQFF
TGTGCCAGCAACTTAATGCGACTTCGGACTAGCGGGGGGTTAAATGAGCAGTTCTTC
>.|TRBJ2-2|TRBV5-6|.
CASSPDSSGYTGELFF
TGTGCCAGCAGCCCCGACAGTTCCGGTTACACCGGGGAGCTGTTTTTT
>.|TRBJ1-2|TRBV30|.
CAWRVRTVANYGYTF
TGTGCCTGGAGGGTTCGGACAGTAGCTAACTATGGCTACACCTTC
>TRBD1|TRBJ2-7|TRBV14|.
CASSQDWETGLYEQYF
TGTGCCAGCAGCCAAGATTGGGAGACAGGGTTATACGAGCAGTACTTC
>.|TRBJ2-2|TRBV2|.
CASSETGGITGELFF
TGTGCCAGCAGTGAAACGGGGGGCATCACCGGGGAGCTGTTTTTT
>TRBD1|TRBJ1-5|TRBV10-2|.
CASSAQDRAKPQHF
TGCGCCAGCAGTGCCCAGGACAGGGCTAAGCCCCAGCATTTT
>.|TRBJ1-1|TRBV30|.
CAWDPDRNTEAFF
TGTGCCTGGGACCCGGACAGGAACACTGAAGCTTTCTTT
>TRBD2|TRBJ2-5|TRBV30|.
CAWSVLLAGVAETQYF
TGTGCCTGGAGTGTACTTCTAGCGGGAGTAGCGGAGACCCAGTACTTC
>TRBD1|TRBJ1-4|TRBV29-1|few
CSVETGRGEKLFF
TGCAGCGTTGAGACAGGGAGAGGTGAAAAACTGTTTTTT
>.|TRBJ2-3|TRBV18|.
CASSPPPPYTQYF
TGTGCCAGCTCACCACCCCCCCCCTATACGCAGTATTTT
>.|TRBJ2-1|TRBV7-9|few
CASSLVRGANEQFF
TGTGCCAGCAGCTTAGTCCGGGGGGCTAATGAGCAGTTCTTC